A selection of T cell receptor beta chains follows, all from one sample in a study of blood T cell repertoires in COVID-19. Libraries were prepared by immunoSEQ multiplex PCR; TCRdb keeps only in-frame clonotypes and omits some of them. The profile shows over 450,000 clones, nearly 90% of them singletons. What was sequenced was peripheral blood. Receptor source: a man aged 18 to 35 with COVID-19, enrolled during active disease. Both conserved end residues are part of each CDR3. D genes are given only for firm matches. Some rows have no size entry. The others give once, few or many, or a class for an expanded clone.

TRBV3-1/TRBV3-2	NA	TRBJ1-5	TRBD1	TGTGCCAGCAGCCAAGATCACAGGGGGGGCGGTCAGCCCCAGCATTTT	CASSQDHRGGGQPQHF
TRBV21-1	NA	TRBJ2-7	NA	TGTGCCAGCAGTCCCGGCGGGGACAGGGAAATACACGAGCAGTACTTC	CASSPGGDREIHEQYF
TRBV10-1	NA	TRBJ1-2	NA	TGCGCCAGTTCCACAGGGCCCGATAAGGTCGCCACCTTC	CASSTGPDKVATF
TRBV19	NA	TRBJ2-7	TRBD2	TGTGCCAGTAGTCATGGACTAGCCTACGAGCAGTACTTC	CASSHGLAYEQYF
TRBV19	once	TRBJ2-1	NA	TGTGCCAGTAGTCGGATGGGGCCGGCCCTCAATGAGCAGTTCTTC	CASSRMGPALNEQFF
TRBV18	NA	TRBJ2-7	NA	TGTGCCAGCTCACCAGGGCAGGGTGGGGACTACGAGCAGTACTTC	CASSPGQGGDYEQYF
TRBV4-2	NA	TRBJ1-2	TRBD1	TGTGCCAGCAGCGACCGACAGGGGTATGGCTACACCTTC	CASSDRQGYGYTF
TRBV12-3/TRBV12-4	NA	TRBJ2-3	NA	TGTGCCAGCAGTTCCCCCGCAGATACGCAGTATTTT	CASSSPADTQYF
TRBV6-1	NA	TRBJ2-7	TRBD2	TGTGCCAGCAGTGAATATAGCGGGGGGCCAGCCTACGAGCAGTACTTC	CASSEYSGGPAYEQYF
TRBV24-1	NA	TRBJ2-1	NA	TGTGCCACCAGTGACCCCACTAGTTCCTCATCCTACAATGAGCAGTTCTTC	CATSDPTSSSSYNEQFF
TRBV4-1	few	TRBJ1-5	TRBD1	TGCGCCAGCAGCCAAGGGTTACAGGGGCAACGGGGCAATCAGCCCCAGCATTTT	CASSQGLQGQRGNQPQHF
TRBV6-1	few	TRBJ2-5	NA	TGTGCCAGCAGTGAAGGGAGATGGCAGAGCGCCCTCCAAGAGACCCAGTACTTC	CASSEGRWQSALQETQYF
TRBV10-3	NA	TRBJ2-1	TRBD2	TGTGCCATCAGGTCGGGACTAGCGGGGGTTAATGAGCAGTTCTTC	CAIRSGLAGVNEQFF
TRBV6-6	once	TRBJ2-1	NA	TGTGCCAGCAGTTTACCCTATGGCGGGGCAAACAATGAGCAGTTCTTC	CASSLPYGGANNEQFF
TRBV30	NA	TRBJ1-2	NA	TGTGCCTGGGACCTGCCGCGGTTTAACTATGGCTACACCTTC	CAWDLPRFNYGYTF
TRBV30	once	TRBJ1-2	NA	TGTGCCTGTACAGCTTATGGCTACACCTTC	CACTAYGYTF
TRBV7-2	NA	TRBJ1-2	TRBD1	TGTGCCAGCAGCTTACAGGGGGCGTTAATTAAGGTAGATGGCTACACCTTC	CASSLQGALIKVDGYTF
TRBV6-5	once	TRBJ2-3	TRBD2	TGTGCCAGCAGGCGACTAGCCTTAACAGATACGCAGTATTTT	CASRRLALTDTQYF
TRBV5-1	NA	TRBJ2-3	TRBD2	TGCGCCAGCAGCTTGGCAGGGAGGGCTAGCACAGATACGCAGTATTTT	CASSLAGRASTDTQYF
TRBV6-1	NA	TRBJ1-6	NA	TGTGCCAGCAGTGACGGTCGTAATTCACCCCTCCACTTT	CASSDGRNSPLHF
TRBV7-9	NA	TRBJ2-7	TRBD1	TGTGCCAGCAGCTTTGGGAGACAGGGGACCTACGAGCAGTACTTC	CASSFGRQGTYEQYF
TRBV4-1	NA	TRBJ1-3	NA	TGCGCCAGCAGCCAACTACAGGGAAACACCATATATTTT	CASSQLQGNTIYF
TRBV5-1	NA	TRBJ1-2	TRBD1	TGCGCCAGCAGCTTGCCCGGGACAGGGGGTGCCTATGGCTACACCTTC	CASSLPGTGGAYGYTF
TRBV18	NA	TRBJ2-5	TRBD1	TGTGCCAGCTCACCGACCGACAGGGGTCCTGGAGAGACCCAGTACTTC	CASSPTDRGPGETQYF
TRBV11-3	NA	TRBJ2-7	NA	TGTGCCAGCAGCTCTTCGGCGAATAGCAACTACGAGCAGTACTTC	CASSSSANSNYEQYF
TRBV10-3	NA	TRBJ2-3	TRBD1	TGTGCCACTGCAAAAATAATACAGGGGCGAAGCACAGATACGCAGTATTTT	CATAKIIQGRSTDTQYF
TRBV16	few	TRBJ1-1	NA	TGTGCCAGCAGCCAAAAACAGAAGAACACTGAAGCTTTCTTT	CASSQKQKNTEAFF
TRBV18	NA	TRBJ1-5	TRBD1	TGTGCCAGCTCACCGGGGACAGGGGTGGATCAGCCCCAGCATTTT	CASSPGTGVDQPQHF
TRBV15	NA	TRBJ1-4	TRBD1	TGTGCCACCAGCAGAGATTTTGGGACAGGTGAAAAACTGTTTTTT	CATSRDFGTGEKLFF
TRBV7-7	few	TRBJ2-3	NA	TGTGCTAGCAGCCAAGGCGACTACAAGGGAGATACGCAGTATTTT	CASSQGDYKGDTQYF